One sample yielded the 23 T cell receptor beta chains listed below, sequenced in a study of blood T cell repertoires in COVID-19. Generated by immunoSEQ multiplex PCR, the TCRdb table keeps only in-frame clones and is missing some. The sample contains over 200,000 clones, over 75% of which appear only once. The sequenced sample was peripheral blood. The receptors derive from a human donor in a cohort sampled during active COVID-19.

The chain links TRBV27 to TRBJ1-2; D might be TRBD1 (6 bases). The germline V gene has CDR1 MNHEY and CDR2 SMNVEV (reference sequence). This CDR3 has 14 residues. The V and J ends lost 0 bases and 7 bases respectively, with 12 bases between them. The CDR3 nucleotides read TGTGCCAGCAGTTTATCTACGACAGGAGCTGGCTACACCTTC. It encodes CASSLSTTGAGYTF.

The V and J genes are TRBV5-4 and TRBJ2-2, with D unclear. Germline values: CDR1 SGHNT, CDR2 YYREEE (reference sequence). This CDR3 is built from 14 residues. V shed 4 bases and J shed 2 bases, with 9 bases lying between them. The CDR3 reads CASSMGLNTGELFF. DNA of the CDR3: TGTGCCAGCAGCATGGGTCTTAACACCGGGGAGCTGTTTTTT.

The chain joins TRBV7-6 to TRBJ2-5; 7 bases are a match to TRBD2. V was clipped by 5 bases and J by 2 bases; unmatched bases: 14. This CDR3 region has 17 residues. CDR1 is SGHVS, CDR2 FNYEAQ, per germline. The CDR3 loop is CASSPVGRMGLQETQYF. The CDR3 DNA sequence: TGTGCCAGCAGCCCGGTGGGGCGGATGGGACTACAAGAGACCCAGTACTTC.

This clone was picked up many times. The rearrangement uses TRBV9 and TRBJ2-7; no clear D gene. This CDR3 region has 13 residues. Per germline, CDR1 SGDLS and CDR2 YYNGEE. V shed 0 bases and J shed 6 bases, with 10 bases lying between them. The CDR3 protein is CASSVEEVGEQYF. The CDR3 nucleotides are TGTGCCAGCAGCGTAGAAGAGGTTGGCGAGCAGTACTTC.

This chain connects TRBV30 to TRBJ2-3, with TRBD2 as a possible D gene (5 bases). Deletions cut 0 bases from V and 2 bases from J, with 12 bases between. Looked up from germline, CDR1 is GTSNPN and CDR2 is SVGIG (reference sequence). This CDR3 contains 15 residues. The CDR3 spells CAWSVLGNPTDTQYF. The CDR3 DNA reads as TGTGCCTGGAGTGTACTAGGGAACCCCACAGATACGCAGTATTTT.

This clone appeared a few times. The rearrangement joins TRBV25-1 to TRBJ1-2, with D perhaps TRBD1 (5 bases). The CDR3 sequence is 14 residues long. Trimming took 3 bases from V and 6 from J, leaving 14 bases between them. Germline V CDR1 and CDR2: MGHDK, SYGVNS. CDR3 bases: TGTGCCAGCAGTGAGGTAGGGGCATCGGATGGCTACACCTTC. Encoded protein: CASSEVGASDGYTF.

The chain uses TRBV7-9 and TRBJ1-1; TRBD1 aligns across 8 bases. Germline CDR1 and CDR2: SEHNR and FQNEAQ (reference sequence). V lost 7 bases, J lost 7 bases, and 5 bases stayed unmatched. CDR3 length equals 12 residues. Here the CDR3 DNA reads TGTGCCAGCATTACAGGGGGGGATGAAGCTTTCTTT. Translating it yields CASITGGDEAFF. The whole variable domain, remainder taken from reference TRBV7-9 and TRBJ1-1, is DTGVSQNPRHKITKRGQNVTFRCDPISEHNRLYWYRQTLGQGPEFLTYFQNEAQLEKSRLLSDRFSAERPKGSFSTLEIQRTEQGDSAMYLCASITGGDEAFFGQGTRLTVV.

The V and J genes are TRBV7-9 and TRBJ1-6, with 8 bases fitting TRBD1. The CDR3 totals 18 residues. Germline V gives CDR1 SEHNR, CDR2 FQNEAQ (reference sequence). V lost 2 bases and J lost 4; bases outside the gene matches: 10. CDR3 in amino acids: CASSLSFVTGVYNSPLHF. CDR3 DNA: TGTGCCAGCAGCTTAAGCTTTGTGACAGGGGTTTATAATTCACCCCTCCACTTT.

This rearrangement joins TRBV7-2 to TRBJ1-2, with D uncertain. Germline V lookup: CDR1 SGHTA, CDR2 FQGNSA. V was pared by 0 bases and J by 0 bases, with 8 bases between. The CDR3 runs to 15 residues. The CDR3 sequence is CASSLAAGTNYGYTF. The DNA of the CDR3 is TGTGCCAGCAGCTTAGCGGCGGGGACTAACTATGGCTACACCTTC. The full variable domain, its missing parts supplied by reference TRBV7-2 and TRBJ1-2, is GAGVSQSPSNKVTEKGKDVELRCDPISGHTALYWYRQSLGQGLEFLIYFQGNSAPDKSGLPSDRFSAERTGGSVSTLTIQRTQQEDSAVYLCASSLAAGTNYGYTFGSGTRLTVV.

This clone came up a few times. The chain employs TRBV27 and TRBJ2-7, with TRBD2 matching 9 bases. The CDR3 sequence is 15 residues long. V lost 6 bases, J lost 7 bases, and 13 bases stayed unmatched. CDR1 is MNHEY, CDR2 SMNVEV, per germline (reference sequence). CDR3 loop: CASSHAGGAVGEQYF. CDR3 bases: TGTGCCAGCAGCCACGCGGGGGGGGCCGTGGGAGAGCAGTACTTC.

This chain joins TRBV6-5 and TRBJ2-7; 7 positions match TRBD2. CDR3 length equals 14 residues. The V and J ends lost 10 bases and 5 bases, in that order; junction bases with no gene match: 14. Germline values: CDR1 MNHEY, CDR2 SVGAGI. The DNA of the CDR3 is TGTGCCACGACCCGGGCGGGGGTCTCGCACGAGCAGTACTTC. Translated: CATTRAGVSHEQYF.

As for this clone: Other DNA variants within this sample encode the same CDR3. The rearrangement joins TRBV18 to TRBJ2-7; tentative D call: TRBD1 (6 bases). V lost 3 bases and J 4 bases, leaving 10 bases between the germline ends. The CDR3 totals 13 residues. Germline CDR1 reads KGHSH; CDR2 reads LQKENI. The CDR3 sequence is CASSPGQKYEQYF. As DNA, the CDR3 is TGTGCCAGCTCACCTGGACAGAAGTACGAGCAGTACTTC.

This chain uses TRBV23-1 with TRBJ2-7; TRBD2 matches at 12 bases. TRBV23-1 is sorted into the ORF group, with uncertain function. The CDR3 contains 20 residues. With 0 bases clipped from V and 0 bases from J, the junction kept 12 bases outside the gene matches. Written as DNA, the CDR3 is TGCGCCAGCAGTCAATCGATAGTGGGACTAGCGGGCCAGAGCTCCTACGAGCAGTACTTC. Translation: CASSQSIVGLAGQSSYEQYF.

The rearrangement uses TRBV11-2 and TRBJ1-1; no clear D gene. Deletions cut 5 bases from V and 4 bases from J, with 8 bases between. This CDR3 comprises 12 residues. CDR1 is SGHAT and CDR2 is FQNNGV in the germline V gene. CDR3 sequence: CASSQRGTEAFF. The CDR3 DNA sequence: TGTGCCAGCAGCCAGAGAGGCACTGAAGCTTTCTTT.

The chain has TRBV27 and TRBJ1-1; 9 nucleotides match TRBD1. The CDR3 has 15 residues. With 6 bases clipped from V and 4 bases from J, the junction kept 9 bases outside the gene matches. Germline CDR1 MNHEY, CDR2 SMNVEV (reference sequence). CDR3 coding DNA: TGTGCCAGCAGCTTACTTCAACAGGGGGCCACTGAAGCTTTCTTT. Translating it yields CASSLLQQGATEAFF.

The chain carries TRBV5-4 and TRBJ2-2; the match to TRBD2 covers 14 bases. This CDR3 spans 19 amino acids. CDR1 SGHNT and CDR2 YYREEE come from the germline V gene (reference sequence). Losses at the gene ends were 4 bases for V and 4 bases for J; bases not matched to a gene: 12. The CDR3 is CASSRPGTSGRGGTGELFF. CDR3 coding DNA: TGTGCCAGCAGCCGACCCGGGACTAGCGGGAGAGGGGGCACCGGGGAGCTGTTTTTT.

This chain uses TRBV9 with TRBJ1-1; D is possibly TRBD1 (5 bases). V lost 0 bases and J 6 bases, leaving 9 bases between the germline ends. CDR1 is SGDLS and CDR2 is YYNGEE in the germline V gene. The CDR3 spans 13 residues. The CDR3 sequence is CASSVGQGPEAFF. CDR3 DNA sequence: TGTGCCAGCAGCGTAGGGCAGGGCCCTGAAGCTTTCTTT.

The genes are TRBV18 and TRBJ1-2, with D unresolved. This CDR3 spans 13 amino acids. Germline CDR1 KGHSH, CDR2 LQKENI. Trimming left V 2 bases short and J 8 bases short, with 12 bases between. The CDR3 protein is CASSPLTERGYTF. The CDR3 DNA follows: TGTGCCAGCTCACCATTGACGGAGCGGGGCTACACCTTC. Full variable domain (remainder filled in from reference TRBV18 and TRBJ1-2): NAGVMQNPRHLVRRRGQEARLRCSPMKGHSHVYWYRQLPEEGLKFMVYLQKENIIDESGMPKERFSAEFPKEGPSILRIQQVVRGDSAAYFCASSPLTERGYTFGSGTRLTVV.

The chain recombines TRBV12-3 or TRBV12-4 with TRBJ1-2; a possible D gene is TRBD1 (6 bases). Trimming took off 6 bases at V and 8 bases at J, with 16 bases between the two ends. This CDR3 comprises 13 residues. Here the CDR3 reads CASRRTARFGYTF. CDR3 coding DNA: TGTGCCAGCAGAAGGACAGCCCGTTTCGGCTACACCTTC.

This rearrangement joins TRBV3-1 (or the pseudogene TRBV3-2) to TRBJ2-7; 10 bases align to TRBD1. J gave up 1 base and V 5 bases, and 5 bases lay outside the gene matches. The CDR3 runs 15 residues. Germline V gene data show CDR1 as LGHDT and CDR2 as YNNKEL (reference sequence). The CDR3 DNA follows: TGTGCCAGCAGCACCCGGGACAGGGGATCCTACGAGCAGTACTTC. Protein sequence: CASSTRDRGSYEQYF.

The rearrangement joins TRBV30 to TRBJ2-7; the match to TRBD2 covers 8 bases. J lost 7 bases, V lost 0 bases, and 8 bases had no gene match. Germline-derived CDR1 and CDR2 are GTSNPN and SVGIG (reference sequence). This CDR3 has 14 amino acids. CDR3 nucleotide sequence: TGTGCCTGGAGTGTACTACTAGCGGAGCAGGAGCAGTACTTC. Protein sequence: CAWSVLLAEQEQYF.

There are many counts of this clone. Within the sample, other DNA sequences also encode this same CDR3. The chain joins TRBV19 to TRBJ2-1, with D possibly TRBD1 on 6 matching bases. Germline V gene data show CDR1 as LNHDA and CDR2 as SQIVND (reference sequence). The CDR3 sequence is 13 residues long. Trimming took off 3 bases at V and 8 bases at J, with 11 bases between the two ends. The CDR3 sequence: CASSIGRGDEQFF. DNA of the CDR3: TGTGCCAGTAGTATCGGCAGGGGTGATGAGCAGTTCTTC.

The V gene is TRBV5-8, the J gene TRBJ1-2, with D maybe TRBD1 (6 bases). This CDR3 is 14 amino acids long. Trimming took 4 bases from V and 5 from J, leaving 15 bases between them. Looked up from germline, CDR1 is SGHTS and CDR2 is YDEGEE. DNA for the CDR3: TGTGCCAGCAGCATTACACAGGGAGGGTATGGCTACACCTTC. This codes for CASSITQGGYGYTF.